This T cell receptor beta chain was recovered during a study of cytomegalovirus exposure and HLA in healthy donors. Study outcomes and limitations: It was confirmed in vitro that a few of the CMV-associated chains were specific for CMV antigens.

Trimming stripped 4 bases from V and 6 bases from J, with 8 bases between. CDR1 and CDR2 from the germline V gene are SGDLS and YYNGEE. This CDR3 has 12 residues. Using immunoSEQ multiplex PCR, the repertoire was profiled, and TCRdb retains in-frame clones only, with some absent. The profile shows about 200,000 clones, 70% to 90% of them singletons. Worth noting for this clone: What it recognizes is unknown.

Sequences were obtained from PBMCs. The clonotype comes from a woman younger than 35 in good health and CMV-seronegative. V usage is TRBV9 and J usage is TRBJ2-1; weak D call: TRBD2 (5 bases). CDR3 protein: CASSPAGNEQFF. Written as DNA, the CDR3 is TGTGCCAGCAGCCCCGCGGGCAATGAGCAGTTCTTC.